This passage covers 10 T cell receptor beta chains from one sample sequenced in a study of T cell repertoires in cytomegalovirus infection (dated by TCRdb to about 2019). This sample was sequenced with an Illumina HiSeq 1500. The public reads were quality trimmed at Q25 with fastp and then assembled into clones with MiXCR by TCRdb, keeping productive beta chains. Identical CDR3 protein sequences are pooled into one entry, listed with their most common genes and DNA. The sample table records about 920,000 distinct CDR3 sequences; about a third of these occur just once. The ten largest clones capture around 15% of the sample. These receptors lack a known antigen. The treatment or condition label for this specimen denotes: in vitro stimulation with specific CMV peptide epitopes to enrich CMV-specific T cells. The specimen comprised cultured CD8+ T cells from PBMCs, sampled from culture after CMV antigen stimulation. These receptors were collected from a human donor in good health (CMV status not recorded). Some clones in this sample may be carry-over from other donors' samples.

The J gene is TRBJ2-1, the V gene TRBV10-3, with D perhaps TRBD2 (5 bases). The V gene's germline CDR1 is ENHRY and CDR2 SYGVKD. Trimming pared 2 bases from V and 0 bases from J, leaving 5 bases between. This CDR3 is 14 amino acids long. CDR3 sequence: CAISEGSSYNEQFF. The CDR3 DNA reads TGTGCCATCAGTGAGGGGAGCTCCTACAATGAGCAGTTCTTC.

This clonotype was found a few times. This chain joins TRBV6-2 or TRBV6-3 and TRBJ1-6, with unresolved D. Trimming took off 9 bases at V and 8 bases at J, with 5 bases between the two ends. Germline lookup yields CDR1 MNHEY and CDR2 SVGEGT. This CDR3 has 10 amino acids. The CDR3 DNA reads TGTGCCAGTACAGATTCACCCCTCCACTTT. As protein: CASTDSPLHF.

In this sample, this clonotype turned up a few times. This rearrangement joins TRBV5-4 to TRBJ2-5; D is possibly TRBD1 (6 bases). Deletions cut 2 bases from V and 5 bases from J, with 16 bases between. The CDR3 runs 15 residues. Germline V gene lookup returns CDR1 SGHNT and CDR2 YYREEE (reference sequence). The CDR3 spells CASSLTGSRRETQYF. The CDR3 nucleotides read TGTGCCAGCAGCTTAACAGGGAGTAGGCGGGAGACCCAGTACTTC.

V and J are TRBV15 and TRBJ2-4, with D perhaps assigned TRBD1 or TRBD2 (6 bases each). The CDR3 runs 17 residues. V was shortened by 1 base and J by 9 bases, with 22 bases between the two germline ends. Looked up from germline, CDR1 is LNHNV and CDR2 is YYDKDF (reference sequence). The CDR3 loop reads CATSRAFGGRIDVIQYF. CDR3 nucleotides: TGTGCCACCAGCAGAGCTTTTGGGGGGCGGATAGATGTCATTCAGTACTTC.

This clonotype was seen more than once but under ten times. This chain uses TRBV29-1 with TRBJ2-7; TRBD2 is a possible D gene (6 bases). V lost 2 bases, J lost 2 bases, and 10 bases lay in between. The CDR3 has 13 residues. Germline V gene data show CDR1 as SQVTM and CDR2 as ANQGSEA. CDR3 nucleotides: TGCAGCGTTGAACCGGGGGATGCCTACGAGCAGTACTTC. This codes for CSVEPGDAYEQYF.

This rearrangement joins TRBV27 to TRBJ2-1; 8 bases line up with TRBD2. The CDR3 is 15 residues long. The germline CDR1 and CDR2 sequences are MNHEY and SMNVEV (reference sequence). After removal of 6 bases from V and 0 bases from J, the junction contained 4 bases not matched to a gene. The CDR3 loop is CASRLGGASYNEQFF. CDR3 DNA sequence: TGTGCCAGCAGGCTCGGGGGGGCCTCCTACAATGAGCAGTTCTTC.

This clonotype occurred many times. This sequence joins TRBV7-9 and TRBJ2-1; weak D call: TRBD2 (6 bases). CDR1 is SEHNR and CDR2 is FQNEAQ in the germline V gene (reference sequence). The V end was cut by 5 bases, the J end by 0 bases, with 14 bases between. The CDR3 spans 16 residues. The CDR3 is CASSHKGLASYNEQFF. CDR3 coding DNA: TGTGCCAGCAGCCATAAGGGACTGGCCTCCTACAATGAGCAGTTCTTC. The full variable domain, completed using reference TRBV7-9 and TRBJ2-1, is DTGVSQNPRHKITKRGQNVTFRCDPISEHNRLYWYRQTLGQGPEFLTYFQNEAQLEKSRLLSDRFSAERPKGSFSTLEIQRTEQGDSAMYLCASSHKGLASYNEQFFGPGTRLTVL.

This clonotype was counted between two and nine times. The J gene is TRBJ1-1, the V gene TRBV9; the match to TRBD1 covers 8 bases. The CDR3 spans 16 residues. The J segment lost 0 bases and the V segment lost 3 bases, leaving 7 bases of the junction unmatched. The germline V gene has CDR1 SGDLS and CDR2 YYNGEE. The CDR3 region is CASSAQGAPMNTEAFF. The CDR3 DNA reads as TGTGCCAGCAGCGCTCAGGGGGCCCCAATGAACACTGAAGCTTTCTTT.

The chain combines TRBV12-3 or TRBV12-4 with TRBJ1-5; D might be TRBD1 (5 bases). The CDR3 has 14 residues. Trimming stripped 5 bases from V and 4 bases from J, with 12 bases between. CDR3 DNA: TGTGCCAGCAGTCGAGGGGTGGGGAATCAGCCCCAGCATTTT. It encodes CASSRGVGNQPQHF.

This clonotype was seen many times. The V gene is TRBV7-2, the J gene TRBJ2-1; 9 bases match TRBD2. Trimming took 5 bases from V and 10 from J; bases not matched to a gene: 3. Germline V gene sequence: CDR1 SGHTA, CDR2 FQGNSA. This CDR3 has 12 amino acids. The CDR3 DNA is TGTGCCAGCAGCCGTACTAGCGGGGAGCAGTTCTTC. It codes for CASSRTSGEQFF. The full variable domain, rest sourced from reference TRBV7-2 and TRBJ2-1, is GAGVSQSPSNKVTEKGKDVELRCDPISGHTALYWYRQSLGQGLEFLIYFQGNSAPDKSGLPSDRFSAERTGGSVSTLTIQRTQQEDSAVYLCASSRTSGEQFFGPGTRLTVL.